This TCR beta chain was found in a study of OX40 agonist ivuxolimab in advanced cancers. Study details: Having had anti-PD-1, anti-PD-L1 or anti-CTLA-4 therapy before was allowed, and more than 35% had some.

This clone has a single count. Some clones are missing from TCRdb's copy, which holds only in-frame ones; the method was immunoSEQ multiplex PCR. The profile shows roughly 90,000 clones, roughly nine tenths of them singletons. Germline values: CDR1 LNHDA, CDR2 SQIVND (reference sequence). Trimming removed 6 bases from V and 3 bases from J; junction bases left unmatched: 9. This CDR3 contains 16 residues. This TCR was sampled from an adult with an advanced solid tumor such as melanoma, head and neck, liver or kidney cancer. Sample: CD4+ or CD8+ T cells sorted from blood, taken in a trial of the OX40 agonist ivuxolimab. The chain employs TRBV19 and TRBJ2-7; 12 nucleotides match TRBD1. CDR3 nucleotide sequence: TGTGCCAGTAGCGCTGCGGGACAGGGGGCGGACTACGAGCAGTACTTC. Residues: CASSAAGQGADYEQYF.